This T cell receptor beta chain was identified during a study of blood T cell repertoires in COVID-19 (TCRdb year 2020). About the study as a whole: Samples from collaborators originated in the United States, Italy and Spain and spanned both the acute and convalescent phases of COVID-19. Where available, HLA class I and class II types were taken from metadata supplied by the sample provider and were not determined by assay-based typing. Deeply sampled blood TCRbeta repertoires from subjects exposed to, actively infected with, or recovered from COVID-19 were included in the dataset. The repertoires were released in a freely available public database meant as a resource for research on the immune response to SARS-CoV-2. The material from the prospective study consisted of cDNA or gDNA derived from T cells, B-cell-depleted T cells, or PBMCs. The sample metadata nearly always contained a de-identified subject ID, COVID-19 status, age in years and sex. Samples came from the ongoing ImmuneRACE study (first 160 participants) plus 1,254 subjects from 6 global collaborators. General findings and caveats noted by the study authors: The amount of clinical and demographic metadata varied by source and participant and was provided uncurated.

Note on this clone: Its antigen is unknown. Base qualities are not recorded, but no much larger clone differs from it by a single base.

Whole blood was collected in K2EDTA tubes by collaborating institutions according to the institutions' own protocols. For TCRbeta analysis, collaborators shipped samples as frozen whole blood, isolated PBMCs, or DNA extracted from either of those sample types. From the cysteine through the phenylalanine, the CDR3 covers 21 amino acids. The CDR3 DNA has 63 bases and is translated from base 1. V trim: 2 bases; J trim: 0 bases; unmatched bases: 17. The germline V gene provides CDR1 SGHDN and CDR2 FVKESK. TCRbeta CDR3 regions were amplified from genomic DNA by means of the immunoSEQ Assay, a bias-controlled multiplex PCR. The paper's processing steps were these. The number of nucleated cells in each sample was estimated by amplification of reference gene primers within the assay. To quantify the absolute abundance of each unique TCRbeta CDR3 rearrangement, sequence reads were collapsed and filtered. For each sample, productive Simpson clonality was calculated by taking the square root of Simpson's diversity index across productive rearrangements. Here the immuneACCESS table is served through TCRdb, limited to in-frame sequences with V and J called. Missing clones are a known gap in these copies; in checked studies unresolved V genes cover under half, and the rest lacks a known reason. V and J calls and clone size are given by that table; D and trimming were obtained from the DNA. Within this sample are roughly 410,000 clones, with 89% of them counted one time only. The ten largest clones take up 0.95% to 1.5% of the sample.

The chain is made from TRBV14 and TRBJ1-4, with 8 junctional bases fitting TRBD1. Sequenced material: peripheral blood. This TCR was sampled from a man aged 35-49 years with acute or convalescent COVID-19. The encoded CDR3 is CASSQQPKDRANRPTNEKLFF. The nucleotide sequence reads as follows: TGTGCCAGCAGCCAACAACCCAAGGACAGGGCGAACCGCCCAACTAATGAAAAACTGTTTTTT.